These T cell receptor beta chains were read from a single sample in a study of cytomegalovirus exposure and HLA in healthy donors. Libraries were prepared by immunoSEQ multiplex PCR; TCRdb keeps only in-frame clonotypes and omits some of them. The sample carries approximately 50,000 clones, 45% to 70% recorded once. The sequenced material came from PBMCs. The source of these receptors is a human donor in good health. CDR3s include the opening cysteine and the closing phenylalanine or tryptophan. A D gene is named only where the DNA matches it firmly. The size entry is marked missing in some rows and otherwise reads once, few, many or a size class.

V	D	J	size	DNA	CDR3
TRBV29-1	TRBD1	TRBJ2-7	-	TGCAGCGTTGGAGGGCTGACAGGGGAGGATCTGTACTTC	CSVGGLTGEDLYF
TRBV28	TRBD2	TRBJ2-7	-	TGTGCCAGCAGTCTGCCTAGCGGGGGAGAAGGGCAGTACTTC	CASSLPSGGEGQYF
TRBV7-2	-	TRBJ1-6	few	TGTGCCAGCAGCTTAGTACAGACGTATAATTCACCCCTCCACTTT	CASSLVQTYNSPLHF
TRBV7-6	-	TRBJ1-1	-	TGTGCCAGCAGCTTAAACAGAAACACTGAAGCTTTCTTT	CASSLNRNTEAFF
TRBV6-1	TRBD1	TRBJ2-1	few	TGTGCCAGCAGCCCGGGACAGGGGGTGAATGAGCAGTTCTTC	CASSPGQGVNEQFF
TRBV7-9	-	TRBJ2-7	-	TGTTCCAGCAGCTATACAGGCTACGAGCAGTACTTC	CSSSYTGYEQYF
TRBV7-3	-	TRBJ1-2	-	TGTGCCAGCAGCTTATTTCCCACGGGCGCGGGGAAATCTAACTATGGCTACACCTTC	CASSLFPTGAGKSNYGYTF
TRBV18	-	TRBJ1-2	few	TGTGCCAGCTCATCAAGGAGCTATGGCTACACCTTC	CASSSRSYGYTF
TRBV29-1	-	TRBJ2-7	once	TGCAGCGTTGGACAGGAGTACTCCTACGAGCAGTACTTC	CSVGQEYSYEQYF
TRBV5-1	-	TRBJ2-7	-	TGCGCCAGCAGCCTCCCAGGTTCGGGGGTCTTCTCCTACGAGCAGTACTTC	CASSLPGSGVFSYEQYF
TRBV6-1	-	TRBJ1-1	-	TGTGCCAGCGACATAACCAGGGGAGAAGCTTTCTTT	CASDITRGEAFF
TRBV29-1	-	TRBJ2-7	few	TGCAGCGTGAGTCTAGACCCCTACGAGCAGTACTTC	CSVSLDPYEQYF
TRBV5-6	-	TRBJ2-7	few	TGTGCCAGCAGCCTTTTCGACAGGCAAAGCTCCTACGAGCAGTACTTC	CASSLFDRQSSYEQYF
TRBV7-2	TRBD2	TRBJ2-3	-	TGTGCCAGCAGCGCAGCGGGGGGGCCTAGCACAGATACGCAGTATTTT	CASSAAGGPSTDTQYF
TRBV6-4	TRBD1	TRBJ1-1	-	TGTGCCAGCAGGCTCCACGGGACAGGGGGCACTGAAGCTTTCTTT	CASRLHGTGGTEAFF
TRBV19	TRBD2	TRBJ2-5	-	TGTGCCAGTAGTATAGCGGTAGCGGGGCCAGAGACCCAGTACTTC	CASSIAVAGPETQYF
TRBV7-9	TRBD1	TRBJ1-3	few	TGTGCCAGCAGCTCCGGACAGGGGAGCACAAGGTACGCTGGAAACACCATATATTTT	CASSSGQGSTRYAGNTIYF
TRBV6-6	-	TRBJ1-5	-	TGTGCCAGCAGTACAGAGAGCAATCAGCCCCAGCATTTT	CASSTESNQPQHF
TRBV2	TRBD1	TRBJ1-5	once	TGTGCCAGCCGGGACAGGGGGGTTCAGCCCCAGCATTTT	CASRDRGVQPQHF
TRBV6-5	-	TRBJ2-7	-	TGTGCCAGCAGCCCCGGACTGTACGAGCAGTACTTC	CASSPGLYEQYF
TRBV5-6	-	TRBJ1-3	-	TGTGCCAGCAGCTCAACCGGGCTGGGGCTGGGAGGAAACACCATATATTTT	CASSSTGLGLGGNTIYF
TRBV5-5	-	TRBJ1-6	-	TGTGCCAGCAGCTTGGGCGGGACGGTAGATTCACCCCTCCACTTT	CASSLGGTVDSPLHF
TRBV5-1	-	TRBJ1-1	-	TGCGCCAGCAGCTTGGTCGGGGGGCGGATGAACACTGAAGCTTTCTTT	CASSLVGGRMNTEAFF
TRBV29-1	-	TRBJ1-3	-	TGCAGCGTTGATCTCCGCGGCAGGGGAGGAAACACCATATATTTT	CSVDLRGRGGNTIYF
TRBV7-2	TRBD2	TRBJ2-5	-	TGTGCCAGCAGCCGAGGACTAGCGGGGGGGCCTCAAGAGACCCAGTACTTC	CASSRGLAGGPQETQYF
TRBV25-1	TRBD1	TRBJ1-2	-	TGTGCCAGCAGTGCCCGGACAGGGCTTAACTATGGCTACACCTTC	CASSARTGLNYGYTF
TRBV27	-	TRBJ2-1	-	TGTGCCAGCAAATTCCGGGGGGCGGTTGATGAGCAGTTCTTC	CASKFRGAVDEQFF
TRBV7-8	-	TRBJ2-6	few	TGTGCCAGCAGCTTAGGCCACCGATCGAGGGGGGCCAACGTCCTGACTTTC	CASSLGHRSRGANVLTF
TRBV11-2	TRBD2	TRBJ2-3	few	TGTGCCAGCAGAACGCAGCGGGGGCCGCGATTTAGCACAGATACGCAGTATTTT	CASRTQRGPRFSTDTQYF
TRBV4-2	-	TRBJ1-2	once	TGTGCCAGCAGCCAGGGAGCAGGAGAACCAACCTATGGCTACACCTTC	CASSQGAGEPTYGYTF
TRBV6-5	TRBD2	TRBJ2-3	-	TGTGCCAGCAGTTTTTTAGCGGGGGCCAGCACAGATACGCAGTATTTT	CASSFLAGASTDTQYF
TRBV9	-	TRBJ1-3	-	TGTGCCAGCAGCGCCTCAGGCCAGGGAGGAAACACCATATATTTT	CASSASGQGGNTIYF
TRBV7-8	-	TRBJ2-7	-	TGTGCCAGCAGCGCGACTAGTTCCGAGCAGTACTTC	CASSATSSEQYF
TRBV6-6	-	TRBJ2-4	-	TGTGCCAGCAGTCTACAGGGACCTCGAGACATTCAGTACTTC	CASSLQGPRDIQYF
TRBV5-1	TRBD1	TRBJ2-7	-	TGCGCCAGCAGCTTGAGGGGACAGGGGGCTGGCGAGCAGTACTTC	CASSLRGQGAGEQYF
TRBV15	TRBD1	TRBJ1-2	-	TGTGCCACCAGCAGCAACAGGGGTCTAAACTATGGCTACCCCTTC	CATSSNRGLNYGYPF
TRBV5-1	TRBD1	TRBJ2-7	-	TGCGCCAGCAGCTCCCTGGACAGGGACACCTACGAGCAGTACTTC	CASSSLDRDTYEQYF
TRBV19	-	TRBJ2-1	-	TGTGCCAGTAGTCTACTTCAGGGTGGTGGCTACAATGAGCAGTTCTTC	CASSLLQGGGYNEQFF
TRBV2	-	TRBJ2-7	-	TGTGCCAGCAGTGCCTTACTAGCTAACGAGCAGTACTTC	CASSALLANEQYF
TRBV11-3	TRBD2	TRBJ2-2	few	TGTGCCAGCAGCAGACATAGCGGGGGGGCCGGCACCGGGGAGCTGTTTTTT	CASSRHSGGAGTGELFF
TRBV5-1	-	TRBJ1-1	-	TGCGCCAGCAGCCTCTCACCTAGGCCGAACACTGAAGCTTTCTTT	CASSLSPRPNTEAFF
TRBV4-2	-	TRBJ1-2	-	TGTGCCAGCAGCCGGCAGGGTTATGGCTACACCTTC	CASSRQGYGYTF
TRBV6-1	TRBD2	TRBJ2-5	once	TGTGCCAGCACCCTAGCGGGGTGGGAGACCCAGTACTTC	CASTLAGWETQYF
TRBV30	-	TRBJ1-2	few	TGTGCCTGGAGTGTATCAGGAAAGGTTGGCTACACCTTC	CAWSVSGKVGYTF
TRBV4-1	TRBD2	TRBJ2-7	-	TGCGCCAGCAGCCAAGTAGCGGGCGCGGGTATCAACGAGCAGTACTTC	CASSQVAGAGINEQYF
TRBV13	TRBD1	TRBJ2-2	few	TGTGCCAGCAGCTTATCCGGGACAGGGTTTGCGGGGGAGCTGTTTTTT	CASSLSGTGFAGELFF
TRBV6-8	TRBD1	TRBJ2-6	-	TGTGCCATCCCGTTAGGGGGACAGGGGCCTACTGGGGCCAACGTCCTGACTTTC	CAIPLGGQGPTGANVLTF
TRBV29-1	-	TRBJ2-2	-	TGCAGCGTTGAAGACTGGGTACGCGGCACCGGGGAGCTGTTTTTT	CSVEDWVRGTGELFF
TRBV5-6	-	TRBJ1-6	few	TGTGCCAGCAGCTCGGACAGCTCCATTCCCCTCCACTTT	CASSSDSSIPLHF
TRBV30	-	TRBJ1-5	-	TGTGCCTGGAACCCCGGCGGGGGTCCCGCCGCTAATCAGCCCCAGCATTTT	CAWNPGGGPAANQPQHF
TRBV29-1	TRBD1	TRBJ1-2	-	TGCAGCGTTGATGGACAGGGGGGCTATGGCTACACCTTC	CSVDGQGGYGYTF
TRBV4-1	TRBD1	TRBJ2-2	-	TGCGCCAGCAGCCGGGGACAGGCGAACACCGGGGAGCTGTTTTTT	CASSRGQANTGELFF
TRBV7-2	-	TRBJ2-3	-	TGTGCCAGCAGCTTAGAAGCAAGTCCCCAACGAGATACGCAGTATTTT	CASSLEASPQRDTQYF
TRBV5-1	-	TRBJ2-7	-	TGCGCCAGCAGCTTTGGGGGGGGCCTGAGCTACGAGCAGTACTTC	CASSFGGGLSYEQYF